The rows below give T cell receptor beta chains drawn from one sample of a study of T-cell memory formation after mild COVID-19. TCRdb reprocessed the 5' RACE reads with MiXCR, giving one entry per CDR3 protein. Of nearly 110,000 distinct CDR3 sequences in the sample, roughly 12% were seen once. The sequencing input was PBMCs or a T cell subset sorted from them (not recorded which). Source of these receptors: an adult woman who had mild COVID-19 (a few samples of this study predate the infection). Cell type and time point are not known. The CDR3 runs from the conserved cysteine through the conserved F or W. The order of the fields is clone size, D gene, V gene, J gene, CDR3 DNA, CDR3 protein. A D gene is named only where the DNA matches it firmly. The size of a clone is reported for some rows only, either as once, few or many, or as a class for expanded clones.

NA	NA	TRBV12-3/TRBV12-4	TRBJ1-4	TGTGCCAGCACCACCCCATCTCGGTGGGAAAAACTGTTTTTT	CASTTPSRWEKLFF
NA	NA	TRBV7-6	TRBJ1-6	TGTGCCAGCAGCTTAAGTGGTCCTGGATCACCCCTCCACTTT	CASSLSGPGSPLHF
NA	NA	TRBV7-9	TRBJ2-2	TGTGCCAGCAGCTTAGTCCGGACGGTGAACACCGGGGAGCTGTTTTTT	CASSLVRTVNTGELFF
few	NA	TRBV27	TRBJ2-1	TGTGCCAGCAGTATCGTGCCCGAAAAGGAGGAGCAGTTCTTC	CASSIVPEKEEQFF
NA	NA	TRBV14	TRBJ2-7	TGTGCCAGCAGCCAATTCAAGTGGAACGAGCAGTACTTC	CASSQFKWNEQYF
NA	NA	TRBV5-6	TRBJ2-7	TGTGCCAGCAGCTTGGCGGCGGTACGACGCGAGCAGTACTTC	CASSLAAVRREQYF
NA	TRBD1	TRBV20-1	TRBJ2-7	TGCAGTGCTAGAGAGGCGACAGGGGGATACGAGCAGTACTTC	CSAREATGGYEQYF
NA	NA	TRBV18	TRBJ2-5	TGTGCCAGCTCACCAGGACTATCTCCGGGGGAGACCCAGTACTTC	CASSPGLSPGETQYF
NA	NA	TRBV7-9	TRBJ1-2	TGTGCCAGCAGCTTACCGGGGTATGGCTACACCTTC	CASSLPGYGYTF
NA	TRBD2	TRBV12-3/TRBV12-4	TRBJ2-5	TGTGCCAGCAGTGCGACTAGCGGGAGGGCCCTGGATTGGGAGACCCAGTACTTC	CASSATSGRALDWETQYF
NA	NA	TRBV4-2	TRBJ2-1	TGTGCCAGCAGCCAAGAAAGAGGGGTTGGCAATGAGCAGTTCTTC	CASSQERGVGNEQFF
NA	NA	TRBV9	TRBJ2-7	TGTGCCAGCAGCGTCGCCGGGACTGGCTACGAGCAGTACTTC	CASSVAGTGYEQYF
NA	NA	TRBV20-1	TRBJ2-7	TGCAGTGCTAAAGACTCCGAGCAGTACTTC	CSAKDSEQYF
NA	TRBD1	TRBV7-9	TRBJ1-2	TGTGCCAGCAGCCCCACAGGGGGCGCAGGCTATGGCTACACCTTC	CASSPTGGAGYGYTF
few	NA	TRBV7-6	TRBJ2-3	TGTGCCAGCAGCCCCCGAGTTGTCGGTAACCCCACAGATACGCAGTATTTT	CASSPRVVGNPTDTQYF
NA	TRBD2	TRBV12-3/TRBV12-4	TRBJ2-5	TGTGCCAGCAGTTTTAGCGGGGGGGTACACGAGACCCAGTACTTC	CASSFSGGVHETQYF
few	TRBD2	TRBV5-1	TRBJ2-1	TGCGCCAGCAGCCAGCGGGGGGGCAATGAGCAGTTCTTC	CASSQRGGNEQFF
few	NA	TRBV28	TRBJ2-1	TGTGCCAGCAGACGGACTAGGGGGAACAATGAGCAGTTCTTC	CASRRTRGNNEQFF
few	NA	TRBV12-3/TRBV12-4	TRBJ1-2	TGTGCCAGCAGTTTTTTAGGGTTGGATGGCTACACCTTC	CASSFLGLDGYTF
few	TRBD1	TRBV7-9	TRBJ1-2	TGTGCCAGCGACCTGATTGGGGGACAGGCCCTTTTC	CASDLIGGQALF
few	NA	TRBV7-9	TRBJ2-7	TGTGCCAGCAGTCCGACGGCAGGGTACGAGCAGTACTTC	CASSPTAGYEQYF
few	NA	TRBV6-1	TRBJ2-7	TGTGCCAGCAGTGAAAGGACAGCCTACGAGCAGTACTTC	CASSERTAYEQYF
NA	TRBD2	TRBV20-1	TRBJ2-7	TGCAGTGCTAGTGGTGGGACTAGCGGGCTCTACGAGCAGTACTTC	CSASGGTSGLYEQYF